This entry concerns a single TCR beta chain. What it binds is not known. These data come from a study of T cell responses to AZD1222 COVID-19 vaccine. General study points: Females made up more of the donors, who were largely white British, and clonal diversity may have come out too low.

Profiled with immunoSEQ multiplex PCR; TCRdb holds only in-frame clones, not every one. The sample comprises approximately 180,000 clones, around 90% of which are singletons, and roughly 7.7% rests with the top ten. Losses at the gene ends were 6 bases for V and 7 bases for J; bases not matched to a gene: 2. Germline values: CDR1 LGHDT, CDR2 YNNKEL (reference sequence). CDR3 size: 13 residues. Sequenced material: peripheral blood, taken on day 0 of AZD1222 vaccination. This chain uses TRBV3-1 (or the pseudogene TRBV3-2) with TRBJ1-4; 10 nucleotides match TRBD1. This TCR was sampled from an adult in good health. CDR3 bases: TGTGCCAGCAGAGGGACAGGGGTTGAAAAACTGTTTTTT. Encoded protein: CASRGTGVEKLFF.